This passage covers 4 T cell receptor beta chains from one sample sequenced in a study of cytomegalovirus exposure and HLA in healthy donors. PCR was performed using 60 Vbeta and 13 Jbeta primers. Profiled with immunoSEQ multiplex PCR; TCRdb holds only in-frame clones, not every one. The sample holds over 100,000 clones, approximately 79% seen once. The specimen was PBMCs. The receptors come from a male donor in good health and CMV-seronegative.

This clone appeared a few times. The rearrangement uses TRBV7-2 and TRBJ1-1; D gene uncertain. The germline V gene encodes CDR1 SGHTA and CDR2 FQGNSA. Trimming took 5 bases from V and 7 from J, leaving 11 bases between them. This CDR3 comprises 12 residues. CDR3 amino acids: CASSVTRLEAFF. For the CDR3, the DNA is TGTGCCAGCAGCGTGACCCGACTTGAAGCTTTCTTT.

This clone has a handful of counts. CDR3 in DNA: TGTGCCAGCAGCCCGGGGACTAGCGGGGCGTTAGCTGGGGCCAACGTCCTGACTTTC. This translates into CASSPGTSGALAGANVLTF. The rearrangement joins TRBV7-9 to TRBJ2-6; TRBD2 matches 13 bases. The trim removed 5 bases at V and 2 bases at J, leaving 9 bases unmatched. CDR1 and CDR2 (germline): SEHNR, FQNEAQ (reference sequence). CDR3 length equals 19 residues.

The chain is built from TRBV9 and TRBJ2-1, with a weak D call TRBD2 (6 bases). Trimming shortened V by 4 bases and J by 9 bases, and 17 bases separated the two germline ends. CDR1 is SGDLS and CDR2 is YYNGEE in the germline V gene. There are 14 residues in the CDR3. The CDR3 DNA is TGTGCCAGCAGCTTTAGCGGAGGGAGGCTTGAGCAGTTCTTC. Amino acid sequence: CASSFSGGRLEQFF.

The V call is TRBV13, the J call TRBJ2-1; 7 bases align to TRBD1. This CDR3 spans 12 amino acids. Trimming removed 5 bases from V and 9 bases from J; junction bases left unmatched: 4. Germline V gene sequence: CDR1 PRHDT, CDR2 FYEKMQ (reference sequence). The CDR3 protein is CASSHTGVEQFF. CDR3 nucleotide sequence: TGTGCCAGCAGCCACACAGGGGTTGAGCAGTTCTTC.